This TCR beta chain was sequenced during a study of blood T cell repertoires in COVID-19 (dated by TCRdb to the early 2020s). In the study overall: Samples from collaborators originated in the United States, Italy and Spain and spanned both the acute and convalescent phases of COVID-19. The material from the prospective study consisted of cDNA or gDNA derived from T cells, B-cell-depleted T cells, or PBMCs. The dataset comprised deeply sampled blood TCRbeta repertoires from subjects exposed to, actively infected with, or recovered from COVID-19. The repertoires were made available in a free public database intended to serve as a resource for research on the immune response to SARS-CoV-2. Samples were obtained from the ongoing ImmuneRACE study (first 160 participants) and from roughly 1,300 subjects provided by 6 global collaborators. A de-identified subject ID, COVID-19 status, age in years and sex were almost always included in the sample metadata. Where available, HLA class I and class II types were obtained from metadata supplied by the sample provider rather than from assay-based typing.

Participants in the prospective study were enrolled through a virtual design, were aged about 18 to 100 years, and lived in roughly 24 United States geographic areas. To assign participants to cohorts, the prospective study relied on clinical history that participants themselves reported in a screening survey and a study questionnaire. Recovered participants in ImmuneRACE Cohort 3 were defined by two consecutive negative NP/OP PCR tests, clearance by a healthcare professional, or resolution of symptoms. Mobile phlebotomists in the prospective study collected whole blood, serum and a nasopharyngeal or oropharyngeal swab from every participant. Additional blood draws and questionnaires over an approximately 2-month period could optionally be provided by prospective study participants. Before DNA extraction, blood samples from the prospective study were shipped at room temperature or frozen. Results the study describes overall, beyond this receptor: The quantity of clinical and demographic metadata differed by source and by participant and was supplied without curation.

TCRbeta CDR3 regions were amplified from genomic DNA using the immunoSEQ Assay, a bias-controlled multiplex PCR. For the original study's pipeline: The number of nucleated cells in each sample was estimated by amplification of reference gene primers within the assay. To quantify the absolute abundance of each unique TCRbeta CDR3 rearrangement, sequence reads were collapsed and filtered. Productive Simpson clonality was computed per sample as the square root of Simpson's diversity index over productive rearrangements. TCRdb mirrors the immuneACCESS table, restricted to in-frame sequences. Some clones are absent from its copies; in checked studies, under half trace to an unresolved V gene, and the reason for the others is unknown. That table supplies the V and J calls and clone size; D and trimming were determined from the DNA. The sample has a few hundred thousand clones on record, 81% of them singletons. Of the sample, about 9.3% falls within the top ten clones.

In regard to this clone: The clone's antigen remains unknown. No base quality values were provided; no much bigger clone lies one nucleotide off.

The CDR1 and CDR2 encoded by the germline V gene (reference sequence) are GTSNPN and SVGIG. V was cut back by 3 bases and J by 8 bases, leaving a gap of 10 bases between them. Its CDR3 holds 11 amino acids, cysteine through phenylalanine. CDR3 DNA only is kept here, 33 bases in frame from base 1. The clonotype was recovered from a man in his forties who had recovered from COVID-19. This sequence uses TRBV30 and TRBJ1-2, and possibly TRBD1, on 6 matching bases. The specimen was PBMCs or T cells enriched from blood (not recorded which). The bases read TGTGCCTGGAGCTCAGGGGCCGGCTACACCTTC. This encodes CAWSSGAGYTF.